Listed below are T cell receptor beta chains from one sample, sequenced in a study of cytomegalovirus exposure and HLA in healthy donors. Generated by immunoSEQ multiplex PCR, the TCRdb table keeps only in-frame clones and is missing some. Among roughly 90,000 clones, 65% to 90% were seen once, and the ten largest hold 3% to 4%. Input material: PBMCs. Receptors originate from a man younger than 40 in good health and CMV-seropositive. Both conserved end residues are part of each CDR3. The order of the fields is D gene, J gene, clone size, CDR3 length, V gene, CDR3 protein, CDR3 DNA. The D gene is left open where the match is weak. For some rows the clone size is stated as once, few or many, or as a class when expanded; others skip it.

>.|TRBJ2-3|.|16|TRBV27
CASSSPGHQRTDTQYF
TGTGCCAGCAGTTCACCGGGACACCAACGCACAGATACGCAGTATTTT
>.|TRBJ2-7|.|16|TRBV7-9
CSSSFRGRSNTYEQYF
TGTTCCAGCAGCTTTCGCGGTCGTTCCAACACCTACGAGCAGTACTTC
>TRBD2|TRBJ2-1|.|17|TRBV5-1
CASTIGGTTLSYNEQFF
TGCGCCAGCACCATTGGTGGGACTACCTTATCTTACAATGAGCAGTTCTTC
>.|TRBJ2-1|few|13|TRBV19
CASSTTRNNEQFF
TGTGCCAGTAGTACCACTAGGAACAATGAGCAGTTCTTC
>TRBD1|TRBJ2-1|.|13|TRBV19
CASSWDRGSEQFF
TGTGCCAGTAGTTGGGACAGGGGGTCTGAGCAGTTCTTC
>TRBD2|TRBJ2-7|.|15|TRBV6-5
CASSYSVAGEREQYF
TGTGCCAGCAGTTACTCGGTAGCGGGAGAGCGCGAGCAGTACTTC
>.|TRBJ1-1|once|16|TRBV21-1
CASSVPGQTLNTEAFF
TGTGCCAGCAGCGTACCGGGACAGACGCTGAACACTGAAGCTTTCTTT
>.|TRBJ2-3|.|14|TRBV9
CASSVDGLDDTQYF
TGTGCCAGCAGCGTAGATGGCCTAGACGATACGCAGTATTTT
>TRBD1|TRBJ2-1|once|16|TRBV2
CASSDAPGQGTHEQFF
TGTGCCAGCAGTGATGCCCCGGGACAGGGGACTCATGAGCAGTTCTTC
>TRBD1|TRBJ2-1|.|14|TRBV5-1
CASSWDRAYNEQFF
TGCGCCAGCAGCTGGGACAGGGCCTACAATGAGCAGTTCTTC
>.|TRBJ2-7|.|11|TRBV23-1
CASTRQAEQYF
TGCGCCAGCACCCGGCAGGCCGAGCAGTACTTC
>TRBD1|TRBJ1-2|.|15|TRBV5-5
CASSFAGGPNYGYTF
TGTGCCAGCAGCTTCGCAGGGGGCCCTAACTATGGCTACACCTTC
>TRBD1|TRBJ1-2|.|13|TRBV29-1
CSVGTGRGYGYTF
TGCAGCGTGGGGACAGGGAGGGGCTATGGCTACACCTTC
>TRBD2|TRBJ2-1|.|17|TRBV28
CASTGKVAGRIHNEQFF
TGTGCCAGTACAGGGAAGGTAGCGGGACGGATCCACAATGAGCAGTTCTTC
>.|TRBJ2-2|.|17|TRBV7-9
CASSSLEGRVWTGELFF
TGTGCCAGCAGCTCCCTGGAGGGGCGGGTTTGGACCGGGGAGCTGTTTTTT
>.|TRBJ2-2|.|14|TRBV6-5
CASSYNRGGGELFF
TGTGCCAGCAGTTACAACAGGGGAGGCGGGGAGCTGTTTTTT